This T cell receptor (beta chain) was recovered during a study of control samples from healthy donors and cancer patients. Using immunoSEQ multiplex PCR, the repertoire was profiled, and TCRdb retains in-frame clones only, with some absent. The sample holds about 77,000 clones, almost 95% seen once. This CDR3 has 14 amino acids. The V gene's germline CDR1 is MNHEY and CDR2 SVGAGI. The V and J ends lost 8 bases and 0 bases respectively, with 13 bases between them. This rearrangement joins TRBV6-5 to TRBJ1-1; D might be TRBD1 (5 bases). The receptor's source is a woman aged 55-75 years in good health. Sample: blood. The CDR3 spells CASSGGGLNTEAFF. CDR3 DNA: TGTGCCAGCTCTGGGGGGGGATTGAACACTGAAGCTTTCTTT.